One sample yielded the 30 T cell receptor beta chains listed below, sequenced in a study of CD8 T cells in ankylosing spondylitis. One entry per CDR3 protein, called by TCRdb with MiXCR from the 5' RACE reads. Of over 150,000 distinct CDR3 sequences in the sample, more than 10% were seen once. The sequenced material came from blood, either unsorted or a sorted T cell fraction (not recorded which). All receptors come from a male donor with ankylosing spondylitis or in good health (not recorded which).

This clonotype was found a few times. The chain recombines TRBV11-2 with TRBJ1-2, with 8 positions matching TRBD1. The junction had 9 bases not matched to a gene; V was cut back by 5 bases and J by 4 bases. Germline V CDR1 and CDR2: SGHAT, FQNNGV. CDR3 length equals 15 residues. The CDR3 coding sequence is TGTGCCAGCAGCCCCGGACAGGGCCTCTTCTATGGCTACACCTTC. As protein: CASSPGQGLFYGYTF.

The CDR3 protein is CASKGGRSGTGELFF. As DNA, the CDR3 is TGTGCCAGCAAAGGGGGCAGGTCAGGCACCGGGGAGCTGTTTTTT. V is TRBV6-1 and J is TRBJ2-2; 7 bases are shared with TRBD1. The germline gives CDR1 MNHNS, CDR2 SASEGT. The CDR3 sequence is 15 residues long. Germline trimming cut 7 bases from V and 4 bases from J; bases unmatched to any gene: 9.

The chain links TRBV6-4 to TRBJ2-6; the D is unclear. The ends were cut back, 0 bases at V and 4 bases at J, with 7 bases in the middle. This CDR3 is built from 15 residues. Germline loops: CDR1 MRHNA, CDR2 SNTAGT. The CDR3 DNA reads TGTGCCAGCAGTGACTCAGGGCGCGGGGCCAACGTCCTGACTTTC. It yields the protein CASSDSGRGANVLTF.

The sample holds many counts of this clonotype. The rearrangement links TRBV5-1 to TRBJ2-4, with D tentatively TRBD2 (6 bases). The germline CDR1 and CDR2 sequences are SGHRS and YFSETQ. The germline V and J ends were trimmed by 0 bases and 9 bases, with 19 bases remaining between them. The CDR3 consists of 16 residues. Written as DNA, the CDR3 is TGCGCCAGCAGCTTGGGCCAGGCTAGCGAGGGAGGCATTCAGTACTTC. Protein: CASSLGQASEGGIQYF. Complete variable domain (other parts from reference TRBV5-1 and TRBJ2-4): KAGVTQTPRYLIKTRGQQVTLSCSPISGHRSVSWYQQTPGQGLQFLFEYFSETQRNKGNFPGRFSGRQFSNSRSEMNVSTLELGDSALYLCASSLGQASEGGIQYFGAGTRLSVL.

This clonotype was observed many times. This chain connects TRBV6-2 or TRBV6-3 to TRBJ2-7, with D perhaps TRBD2 (5 bases). Germline CDR1 is MNHEY and CDR2 is SVGEGT. The germline V and J ends were trimmed by 11 bases and 4 bases, with 12 bases remaining between them. This CDR3 has 11 residues. CDR3 bases: TGTGCCGCGGGCTCCTTTTACGAGCAGTACTTC. It codes for CAAGSFYEQYF.

The gene calls are TRBV5-6 and TRBJ1-2; D may be TRBD1 (5 bases). V shed 4 bases and J shed 13 bases, with 14 bases lying between them. CDR1 SGHDT and CDR2 YYEEEE come from the germline V gene. The CDR3 extends over 11 amino acids. The CDR3 is CASSLARDRTF. The CDR3 bases are TGTGCCAGCAGCCTAGCTAGGGACCGCACCTTC.

This chain connects TRBV20-1 to TRBJ2-2; no reliable D call. The CDR3 is 13 amino acids. V lost 6 bases to trimming and J lost 5 bases, with 13 bases between them. The germline gives CDR1 DFQATT, CDR2 SNEGSKA (reference sequence). CDR3 nucleotides: TGCAGTGCAGACGACCGACCGACCGGGGAGCTGTTTTTT. Amino acid sequence: CSADDRPTGELFF.

The chain has TRBV20-1 and TRBJ2-1, with 7 bases fitting TRBD2. CDR3 length: 14 amino acids. From germline, CDR1 is DFQATT and CDR2 SNEGSKA (reference sequence). Germline trimming cut 4 bases from V and 6 bases from J; bases unmatched to any gene: 9. CDR3 DNA sequence: TGCAGTGCTATCCCTGGGCGGGAGACCAATGAGCAGTTCTTC. Translated: CSAIPGRETNEQFF.

This chain joins TRBV18 and TRBJ2-7, with D maybe TRBD1 (5 bases). This CDR3 has 14 amino acids. In germline, CDR1 is KGHSH, CDR2 LQKENI. V lost 5 bases and J 1 base, leaving 12 bases between the germline ends. CDR3 bases: TGTGCCAGCTCATCTCGGACATCATCCTACGAGCAGTACTTC. It is translated as CASSSRTSSYEQYF.

The chain carries TRBV4-1 and TRBJ2-2; no reliable D call. CDR1 and CDR2 from the germline V gene are MGHRA and YSYEKL. The germline V and J ends were trimmed by 0 bases and 6 bases, with 5 bases remaining between them. The CDR3 extends over 13 amino acids. CDR3: CASSQDSPGELFF. The CDR3 DNA sequence: TGCGCCAGCAGCCAAGATTCCCCCGGGGAGCTGTTTTTT.

This clonotype was detected many times. The J gene is TRBJ2-1, the V gene TRBV4-1, with D perhaps assigned TRBD1 or TRBD2 (5 bases each). Germline lookup yields CDR1 MGHRA and CDR2 YSYEKL. The CDR3 has 14 residues. The V and J ends lost 4 bases and 9 bases respectively, with 16 bases between them. CDR3 residues: CASSPGTSGSEQFF. The CDR3 nucleotides are TGCGCCAGCAGCCCCGGGACCTCAGGGTCTGAGCAGTTCTTC.

Only a few counts were recorded for this clonotype. This sequence joins TRBV6-4 and TRBJ2-5; D uncertain. CDR1 is MRHNA and CDR2 is SNTAGT in the germline V gene. V was cut by 0 bases and J by 1 base, with 12 bases left in between. This CDR3 spans 16 amino acids. CDR3 sequence (DNA): TGTGCCAGCAGTGACTCGAAAAACCTGTCCCAAGAGACCCAGTACTTC. It translates to CASSDSKNLSQETQYF.

This clonotype was observed at least ten times. The chain couples TRBV5-1 to TRBJ2-5; unclear D gene. Germline CDR1 reads SGHRS; CDR2 reads YFSETQ. The CDR3 covers 14 residues. V lost 2 bases, J lost 4 bases, and 12 bases lay in between. This CDR3 is CASSFMDLRETQYF. The CDR3 DNA follows: TGCGCCAGCAGCTTCATGGATCTAAGAGAGACCCAGTACTTC.

The V gene is TRBV7-2, the J gene TRBJ2-7; the D gene is possibly TRBD1 (5 bases). The CDR3 is made up of 15 amino acids. The germline V gene encodes CDR1 SGHTA and CDR2 FQGNSA. Trimming pared 1 base from V and 0 bases from J, leaving 10 bases between. CDR3 protein: CASSLVQASSYEQYF. For the CDR3, the DNA is TGTGCCAGCAGCTTAGTACAGGCGAGCTCCTACGAGCAGTACTTC. Full variable domain (remainder filled in from reference TRBV7-2 and TRBJ2-7): GAGVSQSPSNKVTEKGKDVELRCDPISGHTALYWYRQSLGQGLEFLIYFQGNSAPDKSGLPSDRFSAERTGGSVSTLTIQRTQQEDSAVYLCASSLVQASSYEQYFGPGTRLTVT.

This clonotype has a count of ten or more. The chain is built from TRBV21-1 and TRBJ2-2. TRBV21-1 constitutes a pseudogene. CDR3 length equals 12 residues. The CDR3 loop is CASRGYTGELFF. DNA for the CDR3: TGTGCCAGTAGGGGCTACACCGGGGAGCTGTTTTTT.

In its sample, this clonotype was seen once. The chain has TRBV6-1 and TRBJ1-6; unclear D gene. Germline values: CDR1 MNHNS, CDR2 SASEGT. Trimming took off 2 bases at V and 8 bases at J, with 10 bases between the two ends. The CDR3 is 14 amino acids. The CDR3 protein is CASSELLGHSPLHF. The CDR3 DNA sequence: TGTGCCAGCAGTGAACTTCTTGGCCATTCACCCCTCCACTTT.

The V and J genes are TRBV27 and TRBJ2-2; D possibly corresponds to TRBD2 (6 bases). Germline lookup yields CDR1 MNHEY and CDR2 SMNVEV (reference sequence). V was shortened by 8 bases and J by 6 bases, with 16 bases between the two germline ends. The CDR3 has 14 amino acids. CDR3 DNA sequence: TGTGCCAGCCGGAGGGGCAGTCGTCCCGGGGAGCTGTTTTTT. Protein sequence: CASRRGSRPGELFF.

This clonotype was recorded a few times. The V call is TRBV11-3, the J call TRBJ2-5; a possible D gene is TRBD1 (5 bases). Germline V gene lookup returns CDR1 SGHNT and CDR2 YENEEA. The ends were cut back, 3 bases at V and 5 bases at J, with 16 bases in the middle. The CDR3 covers 15 residues. The CDR3 coding sequence is TGTGCCAGCAGCTTGAAGGGGCCTCCATGGGAGACCCAGTACTTC. It specifies CASSLKGPPWETQYF.

At least ten counts were recorded for this clonotype. The CDR3 sequence: CASSLAPVSEYQPQHF. CDR3 DNA sequence: TGCGCCAGCAGCTTGGCCCCGGTGTCAGAGTATCAGCCCCAGCATTTT. The rearrangement links TRBV5-1 to TRBJ1-5; no reliable D call. V lost 0 bases and J lost 5, with 15 bases in between. The CDR3 contains 16 residues. Germline V CDR1 and CDR2: SGHRS, YFSETQ.

The chain is built from TRBV9 and TRBJ1-2; TRBD1 matches 7 bases. The J segment lost 8 bases and the V segment lost 0 bases, leaving 10 bases of the junction unmatched. CDR1 and CDR2 (germline): SGDLS, YYNGEE. CDR3 length: 15 amino acids. The CDR3 nucleotides read TGTGCCAGCAGCGTAGGCGGAGGGGGCTCTATAGGCTACACCTTC. Translated: CASSVGGGGSIGYTF.

This clonotype was counted at least ten times. The rearrangement links TRBV12-3 or TRBV12-4 to TRBJ2-7, with 8 bases lining up with TRBD1. The CDR3 has 14 amino acids. J was trimmed by 2 bases and V by 7 bases; bases with no gene match: 7. DNA of the CDR3: TGTGCCAGCACCGGAGGGGACAGGACCTACGAGCAGTACTTC. Translation: CASTGGDRTYEQYF.

The chain joins TRBV5-1 to TRBJ1-2; D is unclear. Germline CDR1 and CDR2: SGHRS and YFSETQ. This CDR3 contains 16 residues. Trimming left V 4 bases short and J 0 bases short, with 16 bases between. The CDR3 DNA reads as TGCGCCAGCAGCCAAGGACCGACGGAAGCTAACTATGGCTACACCTTC. This gives the protein CASSQGPTEANYGYTF.

The gene calls are TRBV4-1 and TRBJ2-7; weak D call: TRBD2 (5 bases). This CDR3 is 14 amino acids long. CDR1 and CDR2 from the germline V gene are MGHRA and YSYEKL. V was trimmed by 2 bases and J by 3 bases, leaving 11 bases between them. CDR3 in amino acids: CASSQPPGNYEQYF. The DNA of the CDR3 is TGCGCCAGCAGCCAACCGCCGGGGAACTACGAGCAGTACTTC.

This clonotype was detected only a few times. This chain joins TRBV5-4 and TRBJ2-5; 9 nucleotides agree with TRBD1. The CDR3 extends over 16 amino acids. Trimming removed 2 bases from V and 5 bases from J; junction bases left unmatched: 10. Germline loops: CDR1 SGHNT, CDR2 YYREEE (reference sequence). CDR3 coding DNA: TGTGCCAGCAGCTTACGCGGACAGGGGAGGGAGGAGACCCAGTACTTC. Its translation is CASSLRGQGREETQYF.

This clonotype showed up just a few times. The J gene is TRBJ2-3, the V gene TRBV12-3 or TRBV12-4; 8 nucleotides align to TRBD1. The trim removed 6 bases at V and 2 bases at J, leaving 4 bases unmatched. CDR3 length: 14 amino acids. The CDR3, as DNA: TGTGCCAGCAGCCGACAGGGGAACACAGATACGCAGTATTTT. Translated, it gives CASSRQGNTDTQYF.

This sequence joins TRBV29-1 and TRBJ2-1; TRBD1 aligns across 8 bases. This CDR3 is built from 13 residues. Germline CDR1 SQVTM, CDR2 ANQGSEA. V lost 6 bases to trimming and J lost 9 bases; unmatched junction nucleotides: 10. CDR3 DNA: TGCAGCGTCGAGGACAGGGCTCCTATTGAGCAGTTCTTC. Translation gives CSVEDRAPIEQFF.

The chain joins TRBV7-9 to TRBJ2-7; no reliable D call. Trimming pared 3 bases from V and 6 bases from J, leaving 6 bases between. The CDR3 spans 11 residues. From germline, CDR1 is SEHNR and CDR2 FQNEAQ (reference sequence). CDR3 nucleotides: TGTGCCAGCAGCTTCGGGCTCGAGCAGTACTTC. Its translation is CASSFGLEQYF.

This clonotype has a handful of counts. The CDR3 is CASSQGGGRRGDSNQPQHF. CDR3 in DNA: TGTGCCAGCAGCCAAGGGGGAGGGCGCCGGGGTGATAGCAATCAGCCCCAGCATTTT. The chain recombines TRBV3-1 with TRBJ1-5; no clear D gene. The length of the CDR3 is 19 residues. Trimming stripped 1 base from V and 0 bases from J, with 19 bases between. Germline loops: CDR1 LGHDT, CDR2 YNNKEL (reference sequence). Variable domain in full (rest from reference TRBV3-1 and TRBJ1-5): DTAVSQTPKYLVTQMGNDKSIKCEQNLGHDTMYWYKQDSKKFLKIMFSYNNKELIINETVPNRFSPKSPDKAHLNLHINSLELGDSAVYFCASSQGGGRRGDSNQPQHFGDGTRLSIL.

This clonotype showed up many times. The genes are TRBV7-9 and TRBJ2-3; TRBD2 matches 10 bases. The V gene's germline CDR1 is SEHNR and CDR2 FQNEAQ (reference sequence). V lost 1 base, J lost 1 base, and 2 bases stayed unmatched. The CDR3 has 16 residues. The CDR3 here is CASSLGLAGGTDTQYF. CDR3 bases: TGTGCCAGCAGCTTAGGGCTAGCGGGAGGCACAGATACGCAGTATTTT.

The chain is built from TRBV20-1 and TRBJ2-7, with D maybe TRBD2 (5 bases). CDR3 length: 15 residues. CDR1 and CDR2 (germline): DFQATT, SNEGSKA (reference sequence). The V gene lost 0 bases and the J gene lost 3 bases, with 15 bases spanning the gap. The CDR3 reads CSARDLIGNLYEQYF. Written as DNA, the CDR3 is TGCAGTGCTAGAGATTTAATCGGGAACCTCTACGAGCAGTACTTC.